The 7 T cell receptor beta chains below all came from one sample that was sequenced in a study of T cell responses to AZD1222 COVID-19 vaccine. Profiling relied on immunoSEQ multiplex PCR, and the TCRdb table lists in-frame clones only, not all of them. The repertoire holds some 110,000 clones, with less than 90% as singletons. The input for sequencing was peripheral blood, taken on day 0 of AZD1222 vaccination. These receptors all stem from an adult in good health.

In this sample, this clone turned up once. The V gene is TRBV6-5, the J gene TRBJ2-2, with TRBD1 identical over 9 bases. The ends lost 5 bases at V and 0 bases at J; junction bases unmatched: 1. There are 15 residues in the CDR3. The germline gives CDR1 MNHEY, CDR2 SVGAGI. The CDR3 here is CASSRQGANTGELFF. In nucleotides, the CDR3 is TGTGCCAGCAGTAGACAGGGGGCGAACACCGGGGAGCTGTTTTTT.

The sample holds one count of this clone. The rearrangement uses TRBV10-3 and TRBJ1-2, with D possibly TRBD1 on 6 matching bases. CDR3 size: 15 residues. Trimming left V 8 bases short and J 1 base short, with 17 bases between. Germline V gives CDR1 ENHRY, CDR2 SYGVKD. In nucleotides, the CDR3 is TGTGCCATCTCTAGGGCAGGGGAAAATAACTATGGCTACACCTTC. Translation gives CAISRAGENNYGYTF.

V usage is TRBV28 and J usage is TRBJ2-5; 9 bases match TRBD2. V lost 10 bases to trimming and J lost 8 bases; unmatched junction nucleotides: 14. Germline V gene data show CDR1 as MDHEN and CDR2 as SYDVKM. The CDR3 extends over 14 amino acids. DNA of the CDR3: TGTGCCACCTCCCGGACTAGCGTCTCTGGCACCCAGTACTTC. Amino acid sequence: CATSRTSVSGTQYF.

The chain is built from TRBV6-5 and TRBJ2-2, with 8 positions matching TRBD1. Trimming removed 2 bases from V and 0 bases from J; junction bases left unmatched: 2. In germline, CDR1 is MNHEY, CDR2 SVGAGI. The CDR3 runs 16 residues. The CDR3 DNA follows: TGTGCCAGCAGTTACAGGACAGGGTCGAACACCGGGGAGCTGTTTTTT. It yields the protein CASSYRTGSNTGELFF.

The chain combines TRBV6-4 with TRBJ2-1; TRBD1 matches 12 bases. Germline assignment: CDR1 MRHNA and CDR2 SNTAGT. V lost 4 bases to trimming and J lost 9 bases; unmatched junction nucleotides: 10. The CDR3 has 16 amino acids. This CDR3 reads CASSAKPGQGAGEQFF. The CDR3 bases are TGTGCCAGCAGTGCCAAACCGGGACAGGGGGCAGGTGAGCAGTTCTTC.

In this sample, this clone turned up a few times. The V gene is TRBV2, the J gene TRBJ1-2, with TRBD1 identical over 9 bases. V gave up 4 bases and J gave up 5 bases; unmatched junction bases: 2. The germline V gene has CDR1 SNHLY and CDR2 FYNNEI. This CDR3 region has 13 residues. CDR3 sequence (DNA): TGTGCCAGCAGTGGGGACAGGGAATATGGCTACACCTTC. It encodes CASSGDREYGYTF.

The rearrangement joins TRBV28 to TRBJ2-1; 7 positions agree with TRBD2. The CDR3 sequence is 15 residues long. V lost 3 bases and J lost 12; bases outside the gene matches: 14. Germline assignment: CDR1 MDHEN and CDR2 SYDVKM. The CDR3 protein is CASSLLGGAPRGQFF. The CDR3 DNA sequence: TGTGCCAGCAGTTTGCTGGGAGGGGCCCCACGGGGGCAGTTCTTC.